This T cell receptor (beta chain) was profiled in a study of patients and donors after allogeneic stem cell transplantation. Germline values: CDR1 SGHTA, CDR2 FQGTGA. This CDR3 has 15 amino acids. J gave up 1 base and V 3 bases, and 1 base lay outside the gene matches. MiXCR, applied by TCRdb to the RT-PCR reads, yields one record per CDR3 protein. The sample has approximately 20,000 distinct CDR3 sequences; 4.5% to 6% are singletons. This chain links TRBV7-3 with TRBJ2-3; 10 positions agree with TRBD1. The sequence was obtained from a human donor who was either an allogeneic HSCT recipient or a stem cell or donor lymphocyte infusion donor (not recorded which). It is not recorded whose cells these are; they may come from a transplant donor. Source material: blood, either unsorted or a sorted T cell fraction (not recorded which). The CDR3 coding sequence is TGTGCCAGCAGCTTGACAGGGGGCCGCACAGATACGCAGTATTTT. It encodes CASSLTGGRTDTQYF.